This T cell receptor beta chain was recovered during a study of CXCR3-negative and CXCR3-positive naive CD8 T cells. General study points: CXCR3-positive naive cells had TRB CDR3s that were more hydrophobic than CXCR3-negative naive cells had.

5' RACE that incorporated UMI labels was used to prepare the TRB cDNA libraries. From the 5' RACE reads, TCRdb lists one entry per CDR3 protein and no DNA. Here the sample table reports around 60,000 distinct CDR3 sequences. As regards this clonotype: Its antigen is currently unknown.

CD45RO-CCR7+CD27+CD95- marked naive CD8+ T cells. The length of the CDR3 is 13 residues. The sample was naive CXCR3+ CD8+ T cells from blood. The subset is: CD45RO-CCR7+CD27+CD95- naive CD8+ T cells expressing CXCR3 (TNR3+). The TCR sequence derives from a human donor in good health. Some clones in this sample may be carry-over from other donors' samples. The chain carries TRBV12-3 or TRBV12-4 and TRBJ2-7; TCRdb's D gene call, TRBD2, goes unchecked for lack of DNA. This chain's CDR3 is CASSHGLAGEQYF.